The 20 T cell receptor beta chains listed next were all sequenced from one sample in a study of blood T cell repertoires in COVID-19. Here immunoSEQ multiplex PCR was the method, and the copy in TCRdb shows in-frame clones only, minus some. The sample has some 220,000 clones, 80% to 85% seen once. Sequencing used peripheral blood. The receptors were gathered from a woman aged 25 to 39 who had recovered from COVID-19.

This clone turned up a few times. This chain joins TRBV2 and TRBJ1-6; 7 bases align to TRBD1. The trim removed 4 bases at V and 10 bases at J, leaving 7 bases unmatched. This CDR3 contains 14 residues. Germline-derived CDR1 and CDR2 are SNHLY and FYNNEI. In DNA, the CDR3 is TGTGCCAGCAGTGTATTCGTAGGGGGCTCACCCCTCCACTTT. Protein: CASSVFVGGSPLHF.

V gene TRBV7-9 combines with J gene TRBJ2-5, with TRBD2 as a possible D gene (5 bases). CDR3 length: 17 residues. Per germline, CDR1 SEHNR and CDR2 FQNEAQ (reference sequence). The V and J ends lost 5 bases and 4 bases respectively, with 23 bases between them. CDR3: CASSPDPRVGPPETQYF. CDR3 in DNA: TGTGCCAGCAGCCCGGACCCGAGGGTCGGGCCCCCAGAGACCCAGTACTTC.

The chain is built from TRBV28 and TRBJ2-3, with D possibly matching TRBD2 (5 bases). V was cut by 6 bases and J by 3 bases, with 13 bases left in between. Germline V gives CDR1 MDHEN, CDR2 SYDVKM. The CDR3 sequence is 14 residues long. CDR3 protein: CASSTEGNTDTQYF. The DNA for the CDR3 is TGTGCCAGCAGCACCGAGGGCAATACAGATACGCAGTATTTT.

The J gene is TRBJ2-7, the V gene TRBV7-3; 10 positions agree with TRBD1. Germline V lookup: CDR1 SGHTA, CDR2 FQGTGA. Trimming cost V 5 bases and J 7 bases; bases outside gene matches: 26. This CDR3 spans 20 amino acids. The CDR3 sequence: CASSLSGGPGQGSPSREQYF. CDR3 nucleotide sequence: TGTGCCAGCAGCCTTTCGGGGGGTCCGGGACAGGGGTCCCCATCGAGGGAGCAGTACTTC.

The chain has TRBV9 and TRBJ2-5; perhaps TRBD1 as D (6 bases). The CDR3 length is 14 residues. Germline V gives CDR1 SGDLS, CDR2 YYNGEE. Trimming left V 0 bases short and J 5 bases short, with 11 bases between. CDR3 DNA: TGTGCCAGCAGCGTAGGGCAGGGGAGTGAGACCCAGTACTTC. This encodes CASSVGQGSETQYF.

The chain couples TRBV2 to TRBJ2-5; D might be TRBD1 (5 bases). CDR1 and CDR2 (germline): SNHLY, FYNNEI. This CDR3 is built from 13 residues. With 5 bases removed from V and 2 bases from J, the gap between germline ends came to 9 bases. In nucleotides, the CDR3 is TGTGCCAGCAGTCGACAGACACAAGAGACCCAGTACTTC. Protein sequence: CASSRQTQETQYF.

The chain has TRBV6-1 and TRBJ2-3; maybe TRBD1 (5 bases). The CDR3 covers 14 residues. CDR1 and CDR2 (germline): MNHNS, SASEGT. V gave up 3 bases and J gave up 4 bases, with 11 bases separating them. The CDR3 loop reads CASSEQGGADTQYF. The CDR3 DNA follows: TGTGCCAGCAGTGAGCAGGGCGGTGCAGATACGCAGTATTTT.

Only a few counts were recorded for this clone. The chain joins TRBV24-1 to TRBJ2-2, with D possibly matching TRBD1 (6 bases). This CDR3 has 16 residues. CDR1 is KGHDR and CDR2 is SFDVKD in the germline V gene. V was cut by 0 bases and J by 5 bases, with 12 bases left in between. CDR3 loop: CATSDLVGGATGELFF. The CDR3 nucleotides are TGTGCCACCAGTGATTTGGTAGGGGGTGCGACCGGGGAGCTGTTTTTT.

V is TRBV28 and J is TRBJ1-2; possibly TRBD1 for D (6 bases). The V and J ends lost 6 bases and 2 bases respectively, with 19 bases between them. Germline V gene lookup returns CDR1 MDHEN and CDR2 SYDVKM. The CDR3 contains 16 residues. The CDR3 loop reads CASRPPSDSLNYGYTF. In DNA, the CDR3 is TGTGCCAGCAGACCCCCCTCGGACAGTTTAAACTATGGCTACACCTTC.

There are a few counts of this clone. The chain uses TRBV4-1 and TRBJ2-7, with TRBD2 identical over 12 bases. CDR3 length: 16 residues. The V segment lost 1 base and the J segment 4 bases; nucleotides outside the gene matches: 5. Germline assignment: CDR1 MGHRA and CDR2 YSYEKL. Written as DNA, the CDR3 is TGCGCCAGCAGCCAAGCGACTAGCGGGAGCCTATACGAGCAGTACTTC. It specifies CASSQATSGSLYEQYF.

The genes are TRBV28 and TRBJ2-1; D is undetermined. CDR1 is MDHEN and CDR2 is SYDVKM in the germline V gene. The CDR3 sequence is 13 residues long. Trimming shortened V by 5 bases and J by 5 bases, and 10 bases separated the two germline ends. CDR3 DNA: TGTGCCAGCAGTCCCCTCTCTCACAATGAGCAGTTCTTC. This sequence encodes CASSPLSHNEQFF. Complete variable domain (other parts from reference TRBV28 and TRBJ2-1): DVKVTQSSRYLVKRTGEKVFLECVQDMDHENMFWYRQDPGLGLRLIYFSYDVKMKEKGDIPEGYSVSREKKERFSLILESASTNQTSMYLCASSPLSHNEQFFGPGTRLTVL.

The chain combines TRBV6-5 with TRBJ2-5, with D perhaps TRBD2 (7 bases). Germline assignment: CDR1 MNHEY and CDR2 SVGAGI. Trimming pared 6 bases from V and 2 bases from J, leaving 13 bases between. The CDR3 runs to 14 residues. The CDR3 nucleotides are TGTGCCAGCAGCTGGGGAGGGGGTCAAGAGACCCAGTACTTC. It specifies CASSWGGGQETQYF.

The chain carries TRBV6-1 and TRBJ2-1, with TRBD1 matching 7 bases. Germline lookup yields CDR1 MNHNS and CDR2 SASEGT. CDR3 length equals 15 residues. J lost 2 bases, V lost 1 base, and 2 bases had no gene match. CDR3 residues: CASSEGQGTYNEQFF. The CDR3, as DNA: TGTGCCAGCAGTGAAGGACAGGGAACCTACAATGAGCAGTTCTTC.

The V and J genes are TRBV4-1 and TRBJ1-1, with 7 positions matching TRBD1. After removal of 6 bases from V and 5 bases from J, the junction contained 9 bases not matched to a gene. This CDR3 has 14 amino acids. Per germline, CDR1 MGHRA and CDR2 YSYEKL. The CDR3 spells CASSRGQGGTEAFF. The CDR3 region has the DNA TGCGCCAGCAGTAGAGGGCAGGGGGGAACTGAAGCTTTCTTT.

The chain links TRBV27 to TRBJ2-1, with 8 bases that match TRBD2. Losses at the gene ends were 3 bases for V and 0 bases for J; bases not matched to a gene: 4. Per germline, CDR1 MNHEY and CDR2 SMNVEV (reference sequence). The CDR3 has 16 amino acids. In DNA form, the CDR3 reads TGTGCCAGCAGTTTTCTGACTAGCGCCTCCTACAATGAGCAGTTCTTC. Translation gives CASSFLTSASYNEQFF.

The rearrangement joins TRBV5-1 to TRBJ1-4; TRBD1 aligns across 10 bases. After removal of 4 bases from V and 7 bases from J, the junction contained 7 bases not matched to a gene. Germline CDR1 reads SGHRS; CDR2 reads YFSETQ. This CDR3 spans 15 amino acids. CDR3 DNA: TGCGCCAGCAGCCCGGGACAGGGGATTTTTGAAAAACTGTTTTTT. Its translation is CASSPGQGIFEKLFF.

The chain links TRBV27 to TRBJ2-3; 10 bases map to TRBD2. Germline V gene lookup returns CDR1 MNHEY and CDR2 SMNVEV (reference sequence). The CDR3 length is 13 residues. V dropped 7 bases and J dropped 6; count of bases not matched to a gene: 4. CDR3 loop: CASNPSGSDTQYF. The CDR3 region has the DNA TGTGCCAGCAACCCTAGCGGGAGTGATACGCAGTATTTT.

The chain employs TRBV6-5 and TRBJ1-6; D gene uncertain. V was clipped by 6 bases and J by 7 bases, with 16 bases between them. The CDR3 sequence is 15 residues long. Germline loops: CDR1 MNHEY, CDR2 SVGAGI. CDR3: CASSHLDGENSPLHF. The CDR3, as DNA: TGTGCCAGCAGCCACTTGGATGGGGAGAATTCACCCCTCCACTTT.

This rearrangement joins TRBV2 to TRBJ2-4; perhaps TRBD2 as D (5 bases). This CDR3 spans 11 amino acids. The V end was cut by 6 bases, the J end by 5 bases, with 5 bases between. CDR1 is SNHLY, CDR2 FYNNEI, per germline. The CDR3 region is CASRLENIQYF. CDR3 sequence (DNA): TGTGCCAGCAGACTAGAAAACATTCAGTACTTC.

This chain connects TRBV27 to TRBJ2-3; TRBD2 matches at 9 bases. The CDR3 has 16 residues. Germline CDR1 and CDR2: MNHEY and SMNVEV (reference sequence). J lost 3 bases, V lost 2 bases, and 6 bases had no gene match. The CDR3 spells CASSLTASGATDTQYF. The CDR3 DNA is TGTGCCAGCAGTTTAACCGCTAGCGGGGCTACAGATACGCAGTATTTT.